This entry lists 15 T cell receptor beta chains sequenced from one sample in a study of T cells in women clearing cervical HPV infection (dated by TCRdb to the late 2010s). Receptor libraries were prepared by the immunoSEQ multiplex PCR assay. TCRdb holds this immuneACCESS table with in-frame rearrangements only. Some clones are missing; in checked studies, unresolved V genes explain under half, and the rest has no known cause. The sample has 40,000 to 55,000 clones on record. About 0.97% of the sample rests with the top ten. Specimen: blood buffy coat. These receptor sequences come from a woman between 18 and 69 years old with a cervical HPV16 infection that either progressed to CIN3+ or cleared (not recorded which).

Comments on this clone: The CDR3 end is not reached by the read, which stops 3 residues before it; the germline J gene fills it in. The rearrangement links TRBV23-1 to TRBJ1-1; TRBD1 aligns across 9 bases. TRBV23-1 belongs to the ORF category, with a function that is uncertain. V lost 7 bases, J lost 0 bases, and 15 bases stayed unmatched. The CDR3 is 18 residues long. This CDR3 reads CASTAVPGQGSMNTEAFF. The part of the CDR3 DNA that was read is TGCGCCAGCACCGCCGTCCCGGGACAGGGATCAATGAACACTGAA.

On this clone: The read terminates 3 residues before the CDR3 end, so the remaining end is supplied by the germline J gene. The chain joins TRBV2 to TRBJ2-3; 10 bases are a match to TRBD1. Germline lookup yields CDR1 SNHLY and CDR2 FYNNEI. The CDR3 runs to 14 residues. The CDR3 is CARGPRTGGETQYF. CDR3 bases read: TGTGCCAGAGGGCCCCGGACAGGGGGAGAGACG.

The CDR3 spells CASSPLGTGGVGNTEAFF. Incomplete CDR3 DNA: TGTGCCAGCTCACCATTGGGGACAGGGGGCGTCGGGAACACTGAA. This chain links TRBV18 with TRBJ1-1; 12 bases match TRBD1. With the read ending 3 residues before the CDR3 end, the germline J gene is used to fill in that end. J gave up 1 base and V 2 bases, and 8 bases lay outside the gene matches. The CDR3 covers 18 residues. Germline CDR1 reads KGHSH; CDR2 reads LQKENI.

About this clone: The CDR3 end lies 3 residues beyond the end of the read and is filled in from the germline J gene. The chain employs TRBV4-1 and TRBJ1-4; D is perhaps TRBD1 (5 bases). Per the germline V gene, CDR1 is MGHRA and CDR2 is YSYEKL. Trimming shortened V by 2 bases and J by 5 bases, and 9 bases separated the two germline ends. This CDR3 has 14 residues. The covered CDR3 bases are TGCGCCAGCAGCCAATCCCAGGGAAATGAAAAA. Amino acid sequence: CASSQSQGNEK. The entire CDR3 protein reads CASSQSQGNEKLFF.

As to this clone: Read sequence stops 3 residues before the CDR3 end, and the germline J gene provides the missing end. The chain carries TRBV12-3 or TRBV12-4 and TRBJ1-6; 7 bases match TRBD1. The CDR3 length is 14 residues. Trimming cost V 6 bases and J 7 bases; bases outside gene matches: 6. CDR3 bases read: TGTGCCAGCAGGACCGGGACAGCCAATTCACCC. This translates into CASRTGTANSP. The full CDR3 is CASRTGTANSPLHF.

In the case of this clone: Read coverage stops 3 residues before the CDR3 terminus; the germline J gene supplies the remainder. The chain couples TRBV10-3 to TRBJ1-1, with D unclear. The CDR3 extends over 14 amino acids. Germline V gene data show CDR1 as ENHRY and CDR2 as SYGVKD. The germline V and J ends were trimmed by 2 bases and 0 bases, with 7 bases remaining between them. The CDR3 region is CAISEDIMNTEAFF. The sequenced part of the CDR3 DNA is TGTGCCATCAGTGAGGACATAATGAACACTGAA.

Details on this clone: The CDR3 end is not reached by the read, which stops 3 residues before it; the germline J gene fills it in. This chain links TRBV7-9 with TRBJ1-2; D uncertain. This CDR3 spans 13 amino acids. Germline assignment: CDR1 SEHNR and CDR2 FQNEAQ (reference sequence). The CDR3: CASSLGSPDTYTF. Incomplete CDR3 DNA: TGTGCCAGCAGCTTAGGGTCCCCAGATACC.

Regarding this clone: The missing CDR3 end, 3 residues past where the read stops, is filled in from the germline J gene. The rearrangement uses TRBV18 and TRBJ2-7, with TRBD2 identical over 9 bases. There are 15 residues in the CDR3. Germline CDR1 and CDR2: KGHSH and LQKENI. J was trimmed by 3 bases and V by 1 base; bases with no gene match: 4. The CDR3 protein is CASSPQASGNYEQYF. The CDR3 DNA, read in part, is TGTGCCAGCTCACCACAGGCTAGCGGGAACTACGAG. Based on the CDR3 plus reference TRBV18 and TRBJ2-7, the full variable domain is NAGVMQNPRHLVRRRGQEARLRCSPMKGHSHVYWYRQLPEEGLKFMVYLQKENIIDESGMPKERFSAEFPKEGPSILRIQQVVRGDSAAYFCASSPQASGNYEQYFGPGTRLTVT.

About this clone: The sequence runs out 3 residues before the end of the CDR3; the remainder is reconstructed from the germline J gene. The J gene is TRBJ2-2, the V gene TRBV12-3 or TRBV12-4; D uncertain. The CDR3 extends over 10 amino acids. The V and J ends lost 8 bases and 7 bases respectively, with 5 bases between them. CDR3: CASLSGELFF. Incomplete CDR3 DNA: TGTGCCAGCCTAAGCGGGGAG.

Of note for this clone: The read finishes 3 residues shy of the CDR3 end, and the germline J gene is used to complete it. The chain uses TRBV5-5 and TRBJ1-2, with a possible D match to TRBD1 (5 bases). The V gene's germline CDR1 is SGHKS and CDR2 YYEKEE (reference sequence). V lost 4 bases, J lost 3 bases, and 13 bases lay in between. CDR3 size: 14 residues. The CDR3 sequence: CASSLRDSDYGYTF. CDR3 bases read: TGTGCCAGCAGCCTCAGGGATTCGGACTATGGC. The complete variable domain, with remaining parts taken from reference TRBV5-5 and TRBJ1-2, reads DAGVTQSPTHLIKTRGQQVTLRCSPISGHKSVSWYQQVLGQGPQFIFQYYEKEERGRGNFPDRFSARQFPNYSSELNVNALLLGDSALYLCASSLRDSDYGYTFGSGTRLTVV.

Remarks on this clone: The read ends 3 residues before the CDR3 terminus; that terminus is restored from the germline J gene. This chain links TRBV14 with TRBJ1-6, with D uncertain. Germline values: CDR1 SGHDN, CDR2 FVKESK. The germline V and J ends were trimmed by 2 bases and 10 bases, with 12 bases remaining between them. This CDR3 has 14 residues. Partial CDR3 DNA: TGTGCCAGCAGCCAAACCTTCGCGGGGTCACCC. Its translation is CASSQTFAGSP. The whole CDR3 region reads CASSQTFAGSPLHF.

On this clone: The CDR3 is cut off 3 residues early in the read; its end comes from the germline J gene. The rearrangement uses TRBV6-1 and TRBJ1-4, with 9 bases matching TRBD1. Losses at the gene ends were 4 bases for V and 6 bases for J; bases not matched to a gene: 6. In germline, CDR1 is MNHNS, CDR2 SASEGT. The CDR3 loop spans 15 amino acids. CDR3 sequence reads: CASSGTTGGYEKLFF. Partial CDR3 DNA: TGTGCCAGCAGTGGAACTACAGGGGGCTATGAAAAA.

To note about this clone: From the germline J gene comes the end of the CDR3, since the read stops 3 residues before it. The chain recombines TRBV19 with TRBJ1-2, with D possibly being TRBD1 (5 bases). This CDR3 has 16 amino acids. CDR1 LNHDA and CDR2 SQIVND come from the germline V gene (reference sequence). The CDR3 region is CASSIGSDSNLNHYTF. CDR3 bases read: TGTGCCAGTAGTATTGGGTCCGACAGTAACCTCAATCAC. Complete variable domain (other parts from reference TRBV19 and TRBJ1-2): DGGITQSPKYLFRKEGQNVTLSCEQNLNHDAMYWYRQDPGQGLRLIYYSQIVNDFQKGDIAEGYSVSREKKESFPLTVTSAQKNPTAFYLCASSIGSDSNLNHYTFGSGTRLTVV.

A note on this clone: The sequence runs out 3 residues before the end of the CDR3; the remainder is reconstructed from the germline J gene. This rearrangement joins TRBV28 to TRBJ2-3; 11 bases fit TRBD2. The CDR3 loop spans 16 amino acids. V lost 2 bases to trimming and J lost 2 bases; unmatched junction nucleotides: 3. CDR1 and CDR2 from the germline V gene are MDHEN and SYDVKM. CDR3 loop: CASSLVGLADTDTQYF. The CDR3 bases that were read are TGTGCCAGCAGTTTAGTGGGACTAGCGGACACAGATACG.

Details on this clone: The read terminates 3 residues ahead of where the CDR3 ends, so the germline J gene completes it. The gene calls are TRBV20-1 and TRBJ2-7, with D perhaps TRBD2 (5 bases). Trimming cost V 0 bases and J 2 bases, with 20 bases left between them. CDR1 DFQATT and CDR2 SNEGSKA come from the germline V gene (reference sequence). The CDR3 length is 17 residues. The sequenced part of the CDR3 DNA is TGCAGTGCTAGAGATCTGCATAAAGGACTTAGCCCCTACGAG. This gives the protein CSARDLHKGLSPYE. The full CDR3 reads CSARDLHKGLSPYEQYF.